This TCR beta chain was documented in a study of blood T cell repertoires in COVID-19. This clone was seen at least ten times. The CDR3 extends over 15 amino acids. Germline V lookup: CDR1 SEHNR, CDR2 FQNEAQ (reference sequence). V gave up 6 bases and J gave up 0 bases, with 11 bases separating them. Profiled with immunoSEQ multiplex PCR; TCRdb holds only in-frame clones, not every one. The table includes 70,000 to 95,000 clones, about 78% detected once. This receptor was identified in a man in his 60s with COVID-19, enrolled during active disease. The sample was peripheral blood. V is TRBV7-9 and J is TRBJ1-4; D is possibly TRBD1 (5 bases). The CDR3 protein is CASSSDRPTNEKLFF. The CDR3 nucleotides are TGTGCCAGCAGTTCAGACAGACCAACTAATGAAAAACTGTTTTTT.